The T cell receptor beta chain under discussion was sequenced for a study of blood T cells in healthy people across ages. This clonotype was recorded once. The antigen remains unidentified. One end of the junction varies from germline; a read error may be responsible. Every donor contributed around 10 milliliters of peripheral blood by blood draw. Study results and caveats: Diversity was higher, and naive CD4+ cells more numerous, in long-lived donors than in aged donors. The study could not conclusively compare naive and antigen-experienced cells, given its unsorted PBMCs.

Germline loops: CDR1 MNHEY, CDR2 SVGAGI. This CDR3 is 13 amino acids long. Next came a second PCR, run for roughly 6 to 11 cycles, which used a sample-barcoded 5' primer along with a J-beta primer mix. A single record per CDR3 protein comes from TCRdb applying MiXCR to the 5' RACE reads. Among approximately 800,000 distinct CDR3 sequences listed, around 50% were seen once. The chain links TRBV6-5 to TRBJ2-1; D gene ambiguous. The material sequenced was blood. This TCR was sampled from a man aged 80 or over in good health. CDR3 loop: CACSAGPYNEQFF. CDR3 nucleotides: TGTGCCTGCAGTGCCGGGCCCTACAATGAGCAGTTCTTC.